Listed here are 2 T cell receptor beta chains from one sample, sequenced in a study of spatial heterogeneity in lung cancer. Study-wide results and limits: Mutation tallies in tumors tracked expanded intratumoral alpha and beta TCR counts.

Antigens for these TCRs are unknown. TCRdb passed the 5' RACE reads through MiXCR, listing each CDR3 protein once. The sample lists about 11,000 distinct CDR3 sequences; about 8% were seen once. As to time point: sample taken at primary tumor resection. Sequenced material: lung tumor tissue, taken at surgery. Receptor source: a female donor with early-stage non-small cell lung cancer.

This clonotype was recorded at least ten times. This chain joins TRBV12-5 and TRBJ1-1; TRBD1 agrees at 8 bases. Germline loops: CDR1 LGHNT, CDR2 FRNRAP. V shed 4 bases, J shed 2 bases, and the junction held 12 bases outside the gene matches. The CDR3 is 17 amino acids. CDR3 bases: TGTGCTAGTGGTTCTGGGACAGGTGACTTTCTCAACACTGAAGCTTTCTTT. It yields the protein CASGSGTGDFLNTEAFF.

This clonotype was seen many times. J is TRBJ2-7 and V is TRBV27, with D maybe TRBD2 (6 bases). V was pared by 4 bases and J by 2 bases, with 18 bases between. This CDR3 is built from 16 residues. CDR1 MNHEY and CDR2 SMNVEV come from the germline V gene (reference sequence). As DNA, the CDR3 is TGTGCCAGCAGTTGGGGTCGAGGGCGGGAAACCTACGAGCAGTACTTC. It yields the protein CASSWGRGRETYEQYF.